A selection of T cell receptor beta chains follows, all from one sample in a study of OX40 agonist ivuxolimab in advanced cancers. The assay was immunoSEQ multiplex PCR, and TCRdb's table has in-frame clones only and misses some. The data show tens of thousands of clones, around 86% seen once. Source: CD4+ or CD8+ T cells sorted from blood, taken in a trial of the OX40 agonist ivuxolimab. Every receptor here comes from an adult with an advanced solid tumor such as melanoma, head and neck, liver or kidney cancer. Each CDR3 is given with its conserved first and last residue. Fields, in order: V gene, D gene, CDR3 protein. D genes are given only for firm matches.

TRBV29-1,.,CSVRPGPQSSGNTIYF
TRBV4-2,TRBD2,CASSPSGSRQETQYF
TRBV10-1,.,CASSERLVRGELFF
TRBV4-1,.,CASSPTPVGAQYF
TRBV6-1,.,CASSEQGWNTEAFF
TRBV19,.,CASSRTATNEKLFF
TRBV28,.,CASSRGADTQYF
TRBV9,TRBD2,CASSPSTSGSGREQYF
TRBV27,.,CASSPNRQALGYTF
TRBV19,TRBD2,CASSPIAGVSYEQYF
TRBV28,.,CASSLGQRVPYGYTF
TRBV12-2,.,CASRPMDREPPPLHF
TRBV5-1,TRBD1,CASSLAGTGATEQYF
TRBV4-2,.,CASSPAGQWETQYF
TRBV18,.,CASSPVSGRTSSYEQYF
TRBV5-1,.,CASSLDTTDTQYF
TRBV11-1,TRBD1,CASSRDRVSTEAFF
TRBV14,TRBD1,CASSQYTQGWDSSYEQYF
TRBV5-1,.,CASSLAYNSPLHF
TRBV6-1,.,CASSEYSPAEGQYF